The sequence of this TCR beta chain was determined in a study of cytomegalovirus exposure and HLA in healthy donors. This clone was picked up a small number of times. The antigen is not known. Study results and caveats: Some segments of the V type, notably TRBV6-2 and TRBV6-3, were excluded as indistinguishable. Analysis was carried out at a later point, and it linked a missense DCLRE1C variant to TCR beta V- and J-gene trimming.

PCR employed 60 Vbeta and 13 Jbeta primers. The repertoire was sequenced with immunoSEQ multiplex PCR; TCRdb's copy has only in-frame clones and lacks some. The sample gives 130,000 or so clones, over 8% of which show up once; 5.5% is in the top ten. Healthy bone marrow donors made up the donors. Germline trimming cut 5 bases from V and 11 bases from J; bases unmatched to any gene: 7. This CDR3 region has 13 residues. The germline V gene encodes CDR1 SGHVS and CDR2 FNYEAQ. This sequence joins TRBV7-6 and TRBJ1-2; 11 positions match TRBD1. Input material: PBMCs. The clonotype comes from a man aged 40-50 years in good health and CMV-seronegative. CDR3: CASSDPGTGGYTF. The CDR3 nucleotides read TGTGCCAGCAGCGATCCCGGGACAGGGGGGTACACCTTC.